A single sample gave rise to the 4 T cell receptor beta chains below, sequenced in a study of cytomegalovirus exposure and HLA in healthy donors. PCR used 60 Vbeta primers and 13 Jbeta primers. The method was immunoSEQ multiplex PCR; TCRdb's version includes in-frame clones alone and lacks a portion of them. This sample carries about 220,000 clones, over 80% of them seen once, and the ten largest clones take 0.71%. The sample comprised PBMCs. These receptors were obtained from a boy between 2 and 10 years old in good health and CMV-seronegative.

CDR3 region: CASTPGSGQVLVEAFF. The CDR3 DNA is TGCGCCAGCACCCCGGGATCGGGACAGGTCTTAGTTGAAGCTTTCTTT. V is TRBV5-1 and J is TRBJ1-1; 8 bases align to TRBD1. This CDR3 spans 16 amino acids. CDR1 is SGHRS, CDR2 YFSETQ, per germline. Losses at the gene ends were 6 bases for V and 7 bases for J; bases not matched to a gene: 17. Full variable domain (remainder filled in from reference TRBV5-1 and TRBJ1-1): KAGVTQTPRYLIKTRGQQVTLSCSPISGHRSVSWYQQTPGQGLQFLFEYFSETQRNKGNFPGRFSGRQFSNSRSEMNVSTLELGDSALYLCASTPGSGQVLVEAFFGQGTRLTVV.

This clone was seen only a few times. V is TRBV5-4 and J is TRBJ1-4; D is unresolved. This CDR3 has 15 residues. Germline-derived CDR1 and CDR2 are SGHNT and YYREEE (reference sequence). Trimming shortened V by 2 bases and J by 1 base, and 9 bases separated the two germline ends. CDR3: CASSFTGVTNEKLFF. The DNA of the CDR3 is TGTGCCAGCAGCTTCACGGGAGTAACTAATGAAAAACTGTTTTTT.

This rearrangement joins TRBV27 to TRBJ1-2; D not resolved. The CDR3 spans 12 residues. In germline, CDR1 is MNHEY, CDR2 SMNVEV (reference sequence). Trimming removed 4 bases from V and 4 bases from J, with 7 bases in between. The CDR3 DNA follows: TGTGCCAGCAGTTCCCCTATCTATGGCTACACCTTC. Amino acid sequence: CASSSPIYGYTF.

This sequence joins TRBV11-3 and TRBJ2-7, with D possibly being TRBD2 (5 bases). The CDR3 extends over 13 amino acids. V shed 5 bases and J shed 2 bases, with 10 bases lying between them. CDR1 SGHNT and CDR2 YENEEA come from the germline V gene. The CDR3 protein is CASSRGIAYEQYF. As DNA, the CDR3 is TGTGCCAGCAGCCGAGGGATCGCCTACGAGCAGTACTTC.